This TCR beta chain was captured by sequencing in a study of blood T cell repertoires in COVID-19. Study background: Whether acute or convalescent, the COVID-19 samples came from the United States, Italy and Spain. The analysed material was cDNA or gDNA that came from T cells, B-cell-depleted T cells, or PBMCs.

Trimming cost V 0 bases and J 7 bases; bases outside gene matches: 3. Germline V gene sequence: CDR1 SGHRS, CDR2 YFSETQ. This CDR3 has 15 amino acids. Original handling: Amplifying reference gene primers gave estimates of nucleated cell counts. Libraries were prepared by immunoSEQ multiplex PCR; TCRdb keeps only in-frame clonotypes and omits some of them. D and trimming come from the DNA, and the V and J calls and clone size come from that table. In the table there are around 60,000 clones, 75% to 85% of which are singletons. This chain connects TRBV5-1 to TRBJ2-1, with 11 bases lining up with TRBD2. This receptor was taken from an elderly man with acute or convalescent COVID-19. Sequencing input: peripheral blood. DNA for the CDR3: TGCGCCAGCAGCTTGGTACTAGCGGGGGATAATGAGCAGTTCTTC. Translated, it gives CASSLVLAGDNEQFF.